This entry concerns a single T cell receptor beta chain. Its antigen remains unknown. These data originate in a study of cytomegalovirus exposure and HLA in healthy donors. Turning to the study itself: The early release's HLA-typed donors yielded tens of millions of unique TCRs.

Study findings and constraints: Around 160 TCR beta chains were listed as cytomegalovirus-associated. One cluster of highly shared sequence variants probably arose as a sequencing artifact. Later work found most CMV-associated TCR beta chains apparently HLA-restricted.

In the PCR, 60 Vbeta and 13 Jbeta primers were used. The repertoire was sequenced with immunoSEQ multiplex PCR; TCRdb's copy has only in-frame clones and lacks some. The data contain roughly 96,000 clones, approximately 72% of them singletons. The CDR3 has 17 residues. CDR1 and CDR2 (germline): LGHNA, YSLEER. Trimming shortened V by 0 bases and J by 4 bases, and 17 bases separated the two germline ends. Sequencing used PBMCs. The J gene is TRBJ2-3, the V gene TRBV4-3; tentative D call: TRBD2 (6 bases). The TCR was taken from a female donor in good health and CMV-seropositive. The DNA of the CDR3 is TGCGCCAGCAGCCAAGATACGGAGGGCCCTCCTCCAGATACGCAGTATTTT. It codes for CASSQDTEGPPPDTQYF.